The 32 T cell receptor beta chains listed next were all sequenced from one sample in a study of vaccination and CD4 T cells after COVID-19. Their antigen targets remain unknown. The treatment: roughly 10-day PBMC culture with coronavirus spike peptide pools or control peptides (ViraFEST assay). With the Oncomine TCR Beta short-read assay, DNA from cultured CD4+ T cells was sequenced. TCRdb re-analysed the PCR reads in MiXCR, keeping a single row per CDR3 protein. The profile shows 15,000 to 20,000 distinct CDR3 sequences, under 50% of them singletons. The input for sequencing was CD4+ T cells from blood, cultured in vitro, taken after SARS-CoV-2 vaccination. These receptors all stem from a human donor who had recovered from COVID-19.

The J gene is TRBJ1-2, the V gene TRBV2; D not certain. CDR1 is SNHLY, CDR2 FYNNEI, per germline. Trimming cost V 4 bases and J 8 bases, with 8 bases left between them. This CDR3 contains 11 residues. This CDR3 reads CASSVRSGYTF. The DNA of the CDR3 is TGTGCCAGCAGTGTCCGGTCGGGCTACACCTTC.

This chain connects TRBV7-9 to TRBJ2-1, with a tentative D call TRBD2 (5 bases). Looked up from germline, CDR1 is SEHNR and CDR2 is FQNEAQ (reference sequence). The V end lost 5 bases, the J end lost 4 bases, and 18 bases lay between the germline ends. The CDR3 contains 16 residues. CDR3 nucleotide sequence: TGTGCCAGCAGCCCGCCTAGTCGGGATCCTTACAATGAGCAGTTCTTC. This translates into CASSPPSRDPYNEQFF. Variable domain in full (rest from reference TRBV7-9 and TRBJ2-1): DTGVSQNPRHKITKRGQNVTFRCDPISEHNRLYWYRQTLGQGPEFLTYFQNEAQLEKSRLLSDRFSAERPKGSFSTLEIQRTEQGDSAMYLCASSPPSRDPYNEQFFGPGTRLTVL.

The chain carries TRBV7-3 and TRBJ2-7; 10 bases are a match to TRBD1. V lost 5 bases and J lost 5; bases outside the gene matches: 12. In germline, CDR1 is SGHTA, CDR2 FQGTGA. This CDR3 is 16 amino acids long. The CDR3 DNA reads TGTGCCAGCAGCCCTTACTCCGGGACAGGGGTGCACGAGCAGTACTTC. Protein sequence: CASSPYSGTGVHEQYF. Together with reference TRBV7-3 and TRBJ2-7, the CDR3 gives the full variable domain: GAGVSQTPSNKVTEKGKYVELRCDPISGHTALYWYRQSLGQGPEFLIYFQGTGAADDSGLPNDRFFAVRPEGSVSTLKIQRTERGDSAVYLCASSPYSGTGVHEQYFGPGTRLTVT.

V usage is TRBV20-1 and J usage is TRBJ2-1, with 13 bases matching TRBD2. CDR1 and CDR2 from the germline V gene are DFQATT and SNEGSKA (reference sequence). The CDR3 is 17 residues long. J lost 5 bases, V lost 6 bases, and 13 bases had no gene match. CDR3 amino acids: CSALGLAGDLSDNEQFF. The CDR3 bases are TGCAGTGCACTCGGACTAGCGGGGGATCTCTCAGACAATGAGCAGTTCTTC.

This clonotype was seen once. The chain has TRBV6-1 and TRBJ1-2; 10 positions match TRBD1. The V gene end was trimmed by 6 bases and the J gene end by 4 bases; junction bases not matched to a gene: 8. Per the germline V gene, CDR1 is MNHNS and CDR2 is SASEGT. This CDR3 is built from 15 residues. The CDR3 here is CASRGTGDSGYGYTF. In nucleotides, the CDR3 is TGTGCCAGCAGGGGGACAGGGGATAGTGGCTATGGCTACACCTTC.

This clonotype appeared once. V and J are TRBV5-4 and TRBJ2-5; D is unclear. Per the germline V gene, CDR1 is SGHNT and CDR2 is YYREEE (reference sequence). The CDR3 contains 13 residues. Trimming took 3 bases from V and 7 from J, leaving 13 bases between them. Written as DNA, the CDR3 is TGTGCCAGCAGCTCTAGTTGGGATGTGACCCAGTACTTC. Amino acids: CASSSSWDVTQYF. Filled out from reference TRBV5-4 and TRBJ2-5, the complete variable domain reads ETGVTQSPTHLIKTRGQQVTLRCSSQSGHNTVSWYQQALGQGPQFIFQYYREEENGRGNFPPRFSGLQFPNYSSELNVNALELDDSALYLCASSSSWDVTQYFGPGTRLLVL.

The chain recombines TRBV6-5 with TRBJ1-2; the match to TRBD1 covers 9 bases. Looked up from germline, CDR1 is MNHEY and CDR2 is SVGAGI. The CDR3 totals 16 residues. The V gene end was trimmed by 2 bases and the J gene end by 4 bases; junction bases not matched to a gene: 8. The DNA for the CDR3 is TGTGCCAGCAGTTACACTGATCCGGGACAGGGCTATGGCTACACCTTC. This sequence encodes CASSYTDPGQGYGYTF.

The chain uses TRBV7-9 and TRBJ2-3; TRBD1 matches 7 bases. The CDR3 consists of 13 residues. Germline CDR1 SEHNR, CDR2 FQNEAQ (reference sequence). V gave up 5 bases and J gave up 6 bases; unmatched junction bases: 5. The CDR3 DNA reads TGTGCCAGCAGCCCACCGACAGGGGATACGCAGTATTTT. Protein product: CASSPPTGDTQYF.

This rearrangement joins TRBV20-1 to TRBJ2-1, with TRBD2 matching 9 bases. The germline CDR1 and CDR2 sequences are DFQATT and SNEGSKA (reference sequence). The CDR3 runs to 15 residues. J gave up 4 bases and V 3 bases, and 7 bases lay outside the gene matches. The CDR3 DNA reads as TGCAGTGCTAGTGGACTAGCGAGACCATACAATGAGCAGTTCTTC. Encoded protein: CSASGLARPYNEQFF.

The V gene is TRBV29-1, the J gene TRBJ2-1; D is undetermined. This CDR3 comprises 14 residues. Between the trimmed V and J ends, which lost 6 bases and 1 base, there was a span of 13 bases. CDR1 is SQVTM and CDR2 is ANQGSEA in the germline V gene. CDR3 bases: TGCAGCGTACGGTACAAGGGTTCCTACAATGAGCAGTTCTTC. Protein product: CSVRYKGSYNEQFF.

The chain uses TRBV7-2 and TRBJ1-5; D is uncertain. The germline CDR1 and CDR2 sequences are SGHTA and FQGNSA. CDR3 size: 13 residues. Trimming removed 0 bases from V and 7 bases from J, with 7 bases in between. The CDR3 region has the DNA TGTGCCAGCAGCTTAGCGCTAGGGCAGCCCCAGCATTTT. This gives the protein CASSLALGQPQHF. Full variable domain (remainder filled in from reference TRBV7-2 and TRBJ1-5): GAGVSQSPSNKVTEKGKDVELRCDPISGHTALYWYRQSLGQGLEFLIYFQGNSAPDKSGLPSDRFSAERTGGSVSTLTIQRTQQEDSAVYLCASSLALGQPQHFGDGTRLSIL.

This chain links TRBV5-5 with TRBJ2-1; D gene uncertain. The J call is in doubt because the DNA end fits TRBJ2-7 better. CDR3 length: 15 residues. CDR1 is SGHKS, CDR2 YYEKEE, per germline (reference sequence). As DNA, the CDR3 is TGTGCCAGCAGCTTGGCGACCTCAGTTGGTTCCGAGCAGTACTTC. Protein: CASSLATSVGSEQYF.

This clonotype was seen more than once but under ten times. V is TRBV20-1 and J is TRBJ2-3, with 8 bases aligning to TRBD1. In germline, CDR1 is DFQATT, CDR2 SNEGSKA (reference sequence). This CDR3 region has 16 residues. Trimming at V came to 0 bases and at J to 5 bases, leaving 10 bases not matched to a gene. CDR3: CSARDWFQGAGDTQYF. CDR3 nucleotide sequence: TGCAGTGCTAGAGATTGGTTCCAGGGGGCGGGAGATACGCAGTATTTT.

Only a few counts were recorded for this clonotype. V gene TRBV11-2 combines with J gene TRBJ1-2, with D uncertain. V lost 5 bases and J 8 bases, leaving 24 bases between the germline ends. Germline V gene data show CDR1 as SGHAT and CDR2 as FQNNGV. This CDR3 contains 16 residues. CDR3 bases: TGTGCCAGCAGCCAGGACCCGCAGATGAGCGGCGAAGGCTACACCTTC. Translating it yields CASSQDPQMSGEGYTF.

The chain couples TRBV7-2 to TRBJ1-3; D is perhaps TRBD1 (6 bases). The V gene lost 0 bases and the J gene lost 3 bases, with 12 bases spanning the gap. Germline V gives CDR1 SGHTA, CDR2 FQGNSA. CDR3 length equals 16 residues. As DNA, the CDR3 is TGTGCCAGCAGCTTAGCTCCGGGGGCGGATGGAAACACCATATATTTT. Amino acids: CASSLAPGADGNTIYF.

The rearrangement joins TRBV5-4 to TRBJ1-2; 7 positions match TRBD1. The V segment lost 7 bases and the J segment 8 bases; nucleotides outside the gene matches: 14. Germline CDR1 and CDR2: SGHNT and YYREEE (reference sequence). The CDR3 sequence is 14 residues long. The CDR3 is CASRNLRQGGGYTF. The DNA for the CDR3 is TGTGCCAGCCGAAACCTAAGACAGGGAGGGGGCTACACCTTC.

This clonotype occurred a few times. CDR3: CASSYSSQNNSPLHF. CDR3 in DNA: TGTGCCAGCAGTTACTCGTCTCAGAATAATTCACCCCTCCACTTT. V is TRBV6-5 and J is TRBJ1-6, with D hard to call. Germline V CDR1 and CDR2: MNHEY, SVGAGI. Between the trimmed V and J ends, which lost 0 bases and 5 bases, there was a span of 8 bases. This CDR3 is built from 15 residues.

This chain connects TRBV28 to TRBJ1-2, with TRBD1 as a possible D gene (5 bases). The V and J ends lost 5 bases and 3 bases respectively, with 22 bases between them. The CDR3 runs 17 residues. The germline CDR1 and CDR2 sequences are MDHEN and SYDVKM. CDR3 amino acids: CASSGFGTSLVDYGYTF. For the CDR3, the DNA is TGTGCCAGCAGTGGATTTGGGACCTCCTTGGTGGACTATGGCTACACCTTC.

The V and J genes are TRBV6-1 and TRBJ2-3; 8 nucleotides match TRBD1. This CDR3 has 16 residues. V lost 5 bases to trimming and J lost 1 base; unmatched junction nucleotides: 8. Germline V gene sequence: CDR1 MNHNS, CDR2 SASEGT. CDR3 in amino acids: CASSPHRGLGTDTQYF. In nucleotides, the CDR3 is TGTGCCAGCAGTCCACACAGGGGGTTGGGCACAGATACGCAGTATTTT.

This clonotype was counted a few times. J is TRBJ2-7 and V is TRBV15; D may be TRBD1 (5 bases). CDR1 is LNHNV, CDR2 YYDKDF, per germline (reference sequence). V lost 0 bases, J lost 3 bases, and 9 bases lay in between. This CDR3 region has 14 residues. CDR3 in amino acids: CATSRDQGNYEQYF. The CDR3 coding sequence is TGTGCCACCAGCAGAGATCAGGGTAACTACGAGCAGTACTTC.

In this sample, this clonotype turned up a few times. The chain joins TRBV6-1 to TRBJ1-1, with D perhaps TRBD1 (5 bases). Germline-derived CDR1 and CDR2 are MNHNS and SASEGT. This CDR3 is built from 15 residues. V lost 6 bases to trimming and J lost 3 bases, with 17 bases between them. CDR3 amino acids: CASSPKAGRHTEAFF. CDR3 coding DNA: TGTGCCAGCAGCCCTAAGGCAGGGCGGCACACTGAAGCTTTCTTT.

Only a few counts were recorded for this clonotype. The J gene is TRBJ1-5, the V gene TRBV19, with unresolved D. V lost 2 bases to trimming and J lost 16 bases, with 18 bases between them. There are 13 residues in the CDR3. The germline CDR1 and CDR2 sequences are LNHDA and SQIVND (reference sequence). The CDR3 reads CASSITSGGPAHF. The CDR3 DNA reads TGTGCCAGTAGTATAACTAGTGGCGGACCGGCCCATTTT. Combining the CDR3 with reference TRBV19 and TRBJ1-5 gives the whole variable domain DGGITQSPKYLFRKEGQNVTLSCEQNLNHDAMYWYRQDPGQGLRLIYYSQIVNDFQKGDIAEGYSVSREKKESFPLTVTSAQKNPTAFYLCASSITSGGPAHFGDGTRLSIL.

The V and J genes are TRBV6-5 and TRBJ1-1; D gene uncertain. Per germline, CDR1 MNHEY and CDR2 SVGAGI. There are 15 residues in the CDR3. V lost 2 bases to trimming and J lost 1 base, with 11 bases between them. Here the CDR3 reads CASSYLRLPNTEAFF. The CDR3 DNA reads as TGTGCCAGCAGTTACCTCAGGTTACCGAACACTGAAGCTTTCTTT.

V and J are TRBV10-3 and TRBJ1-1; D possibly corresponds to TRBD1 (5 bases). This CDR3 region has 19 residues. The germline CDR1 and CDR2 sequences are ENHRY and SYGVKD. Trimming removed 2 bases from V and 1 base from J, with 23 bases in between. CDR3 coding DNA: TGTGCCATCAGTGAGCCGTTTGGAGGGGACTTACTTGCGAACACTGAAGCTTTCTTT. Its protein product is CAISEPFGGDLLANTEAFF.

The V gene is TRBV11-3, the J gene TRBJ1-3, with D possibly TRBD1 on 6 matching bases. The CDR3 loop spans 16 amino acids. Germline CDR1 and CDR2: SGHNT and YENEEA. The V end was cut by 3 bases, the J end by 4 bases, with 16 bases between. The CDR3 DNA sequence: TGTGCCAGCAGCTTGGGCAGGGGCTGGTCGGGAAACACCATATATTTT. Its translation: CASSLGRGWSGNTIYF.

V and J are TRBV20-1 and TRBJ2-3; the match to TRBD2 covers 9 bases. V gave up 2 bases and J gave up 2 bases; unmatched junction bases: 11. From germline, CDR1 is DFQATT and CDR2 SNEGSKA (reference sequence). CDR3 length: 17 residues. This chain's CDR3 is CSARLVGLAGNTDTQYF. Written as DNA, the CDR3 is TGCAGTGCTAGACTCGTTGGGCTAGCGGGGAACACAGATACGCAGTATTTT.

V and J are TRBV6-1 and TRBJ2-7; D is uncertain. The CDR3 runs to 13 residues. Trimming removed 6 bases from V and 2 bases from J, with 11 bases in between. CDR1 is MNHNS and CDR2 is SASEGT in the germline V gene. CDR3 DNA sequence: TGTGCCAGCAGAAGACTCGGTGCCTACGAGCAGTACTTC. Protein: CASRRLGAYEQYF.

A few counts support this clonotype. The V call is TRBV28, the J call TRBJ1-1; 7 bases line up with TRBD1. V lost 6 bases and J lost 0; bases outside the gene matches: 4. From germline, CDR1 is MDHEN and CDR2 SYDVKM. The CDR3 is 14 residues long. This CDR3 reads CASRDRRLNTEAFF. The CDR3 nucleotides read TGTGCCAGCAGGGACAGGCGCCTGAACACTGAAGCTTTCTTT. Together with reference TRBV28 and TRBJ1-1, the CDR3 gives the full variable domain: DVKVTQSSRYLVKRTGEKVFLECVQDMDHENMFWYRQDPGLGLRLIYFSYDVKMKEKGDIPEGYSVSREKKERFSLILESASTNQTSMYLCASRDRRLNTEAFFGQGTRLTVV.

This clonotype has only a few counts. The V and J genes are TRBV7-2 and TRBJ1-1; D may be TRBD1 (5 bases). The CDR3 totals 12 residues. Deletions cut 6 bases from V and 10 bases from J, with 15 bases between. Germline V gene sequence: CDR1 SGHTA, CDR2 FQGNSA. The CDR3 spells CASRREAGGAFF. Here the CDR3 DNA reads TGTGCCAGCAGGCGGGAGGCCGGGGGAGCTTTCTTT.

The chain combines TRBV5-1 with TRBJ2-5; D may match TRBD1 or TRBD2 (5 bases each). Trimming cost V 0 bases and J 4 bases, with 10 bases left between them. The CDR3 has 14 residues. Germline-derived CDR1 and CDR2 are SGHRS and YFSETQ. The CDR3 reads CASSLALGTETQYF. CDR3 bases: TGCGCCAGCAGCTTGGCTTTGGGGACAGAGACCCAGTACTTC.

V usage is TRBV7-8 and J usage is TRBJ1-1, with D possibly TRBD1 on 5 matching bases. Germline V gives CDR1 SGHVS, CDR2 FQNEAQ. This CDR3 has 14 residues. Trimming cost V 1 base and J 2 bases, with 8 bases left between them. This CDR3 is CASSLVQANTEAFF. CDR3 DNA: TGTGCCAGCAGCTTAGTACAGGCCAACACTGAAGCTTTCTTT.

The chain carries TRBV12-3 or TRBV12-4 and TRBJ1-1; no clear D gene. The CDR3 is made up of 11 amino acids. Trimming removed 6 bases at V and 1 base at J, with 3 bases between. The CDR3 loop reads CASSTNTEAFF. The CDR3 DNA is TGTGCCAGCAGCACGAACACTGAAGCTTTCTTT.